This TCR beta chain came from a study of shared clonotypes between healthy human individuals. With regard to this clone: Its antigen is unknown.

Study observations and caveats: Sequencing depth was predicted to influence how clonotypes are shared among donors. Relative to memory subsets, naive subsets generally showed larger estimated richness.

A deep-level run was used for the assay. The data were produced by immunoSEQ multiplex PCR, yet TCRdb's version contains in-frame clones alone and is incomplete. The data show some 740,000 clones, more than 85% seen once. Per germline, CDR1 SGHAT and CDR2 FQNNGV. V was trimmed by 5 bases and J by 3 bases, leaving 17 bases between them. The CDR3 runs 15 residues. Positive CCR7 selection of CD45RO-negative cells yielded the naive CD8 cells, and terminally differentiated effector memory CD45RA+ cells were excluded. The V gene is TRBV11-2, the J gene TRBJ2-7; possibly TRBD2 for D (6 bases). This sequence was found in a man aged 30 to 45 in good health. Sequenced input: naive CD8+ T cells sorted from blood. The CDR3 loop is CASSRIERAGYEQYF. The CDR3 region has the DNA TGTGCCAGCAGCCGGATAGAGCGGGCGGGCTACGAGCAGTACTTC.